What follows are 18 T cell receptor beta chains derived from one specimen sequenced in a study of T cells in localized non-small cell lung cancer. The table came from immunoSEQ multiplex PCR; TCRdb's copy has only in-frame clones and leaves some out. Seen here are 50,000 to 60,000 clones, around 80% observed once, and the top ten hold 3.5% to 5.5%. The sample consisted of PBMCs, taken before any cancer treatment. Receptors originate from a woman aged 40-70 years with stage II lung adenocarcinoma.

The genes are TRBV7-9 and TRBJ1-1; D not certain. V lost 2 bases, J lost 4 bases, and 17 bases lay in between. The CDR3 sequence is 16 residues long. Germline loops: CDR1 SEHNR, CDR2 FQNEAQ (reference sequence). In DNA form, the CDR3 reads TGTGCCAGCAGCTTACCCTCCGGGAGCCGTTTCACTGAAGCTTTCTTT. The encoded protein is CASSLPSGSRFTEAFF. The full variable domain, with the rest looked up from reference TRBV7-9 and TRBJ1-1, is DTGVSQNPRHKITKRGQNVTFRCDPISEHNRLYWYRQTLGQGPEFLTYFQNEAQLEKSRLLSDRFSAERPKGSFSTLEIQRTEQGDSAMYLCASSLPSGSRFTEAFFGQGTRLTVV.

CDR3 protein: CASSYANGEQYF. The CDR3 bases are TGTGCCAGCAGTTACGCTAACGGCGAGCAGTACTTC. The V gene is TRBV6-6, the J gene TRBJ2-7; D remains ambiguous. This CDR3 has 12 amino acids. Trimming took 2 bases from V and 6 from J, leaving 8 bases between them. CDR1 and CDR2 from the germline V gene are MNHNY and SVGAGI (reference sequence).

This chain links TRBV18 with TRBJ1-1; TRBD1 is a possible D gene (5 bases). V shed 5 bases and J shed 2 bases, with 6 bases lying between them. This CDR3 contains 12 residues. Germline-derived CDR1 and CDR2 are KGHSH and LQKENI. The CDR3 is CASSWDNTEAFF. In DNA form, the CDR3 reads TGTGCCAGCTCATGGGACAACACTGAAGCTTTCTTT.

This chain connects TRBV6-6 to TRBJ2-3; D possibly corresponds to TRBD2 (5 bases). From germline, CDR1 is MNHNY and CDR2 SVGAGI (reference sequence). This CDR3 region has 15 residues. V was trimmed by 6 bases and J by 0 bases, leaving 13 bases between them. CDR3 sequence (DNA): TGTGCCAGCAGCTTCTCCGGACTTAGCACAGATACGCAGTATTTT. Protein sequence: CASSFSGLSTDTQYF.

This CDR3 is CASSIGPGNTIYF. The CDR3 DNA follows: TGTGCCAGTAGTATTGGTCCTGGAAACACCATATATTTT. This sequence joins TRBV19 and TRBJ1-3; no reliable D call. The CDR3 is made up of 13 amino acids. Germline V gene lookup returns CDR1 LNHDA and CDR2 SQIVND (reference sequence). V gave up 3 bases and J gave up 2 bases, with 5 bases separating them.

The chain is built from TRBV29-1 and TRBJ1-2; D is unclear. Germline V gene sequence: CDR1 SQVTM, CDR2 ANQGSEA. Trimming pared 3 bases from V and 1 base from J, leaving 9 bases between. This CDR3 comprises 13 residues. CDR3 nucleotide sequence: TGCAGCGTTGATAGGCAGAATAACTATGGCTACACCTTC. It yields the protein CSVDRQNNYGYTF.

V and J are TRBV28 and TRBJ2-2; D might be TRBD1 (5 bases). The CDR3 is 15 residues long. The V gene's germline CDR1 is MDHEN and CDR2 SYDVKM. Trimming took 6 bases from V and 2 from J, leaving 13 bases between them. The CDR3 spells CASSRDRKNTGELFF. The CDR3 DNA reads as TGTGCCAGCAGCCGCGACAGAAAAAACACCGGGGAGCTGTTTTTT. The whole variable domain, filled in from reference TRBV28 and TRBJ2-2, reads DVKVTQSSRYLVKRTGEKVFLECVQDMDHENMFWYRQDPGLGLRLIYFSYDVKMKEKGDIPEGYSVSREKKERFSLILESASTNQTSMYLCASSRDRKNTGELFFGEGSRLTVL.

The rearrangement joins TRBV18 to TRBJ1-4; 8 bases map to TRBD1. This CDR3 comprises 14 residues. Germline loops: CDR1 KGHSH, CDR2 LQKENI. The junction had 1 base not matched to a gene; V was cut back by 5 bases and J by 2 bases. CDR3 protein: CASSSGGTNEKLFF. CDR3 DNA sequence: TGTGCCAGCTCATCAGGGGGCACTAATGAAAAACTGTTTTTT.

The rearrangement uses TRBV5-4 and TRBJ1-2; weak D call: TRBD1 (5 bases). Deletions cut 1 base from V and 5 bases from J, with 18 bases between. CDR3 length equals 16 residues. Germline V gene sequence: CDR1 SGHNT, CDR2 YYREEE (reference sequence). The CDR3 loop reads CASSLIGQGRWYGYTF. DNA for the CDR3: TGTGCCAGCAGCTTGATAGGGCAGGGTAGATGGTATGGCTACACCTTC.

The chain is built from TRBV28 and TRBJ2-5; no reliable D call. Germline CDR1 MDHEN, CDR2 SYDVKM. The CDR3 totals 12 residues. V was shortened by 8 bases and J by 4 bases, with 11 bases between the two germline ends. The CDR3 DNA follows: TGTGCCAGCTTGTCCGAGAGAGAGACCCAGTACTTC. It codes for CASLSERETQYF.

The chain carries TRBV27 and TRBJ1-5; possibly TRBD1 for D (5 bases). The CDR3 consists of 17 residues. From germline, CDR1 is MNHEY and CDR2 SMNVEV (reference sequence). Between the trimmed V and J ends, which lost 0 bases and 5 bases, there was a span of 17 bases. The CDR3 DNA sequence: TGTGCCAGCAGTTTATCCCTTCTCGGACAAGAGGATCAGCCCCAGCATTTT. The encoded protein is CASSLSLLGQEDQPQHF.

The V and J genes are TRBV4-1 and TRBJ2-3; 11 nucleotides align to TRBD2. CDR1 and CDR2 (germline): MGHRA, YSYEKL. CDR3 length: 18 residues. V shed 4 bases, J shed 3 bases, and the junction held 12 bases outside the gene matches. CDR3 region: CASSPLALAGGGTDTQYF. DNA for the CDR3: TGCGCCAGCAGCCCTCTGGCTCTAGCGGGGGGTGGGACAGATACGCAGTATTTT.

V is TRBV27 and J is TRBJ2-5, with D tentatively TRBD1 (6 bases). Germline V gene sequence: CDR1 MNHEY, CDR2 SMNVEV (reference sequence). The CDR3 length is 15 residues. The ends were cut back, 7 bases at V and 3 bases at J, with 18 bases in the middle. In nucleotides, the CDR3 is TGTGCCAGCAAGCCCAACAGGGTTCTAAAAGAGACCCAGTACTTC. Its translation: CASKPNRVLKETQYF.

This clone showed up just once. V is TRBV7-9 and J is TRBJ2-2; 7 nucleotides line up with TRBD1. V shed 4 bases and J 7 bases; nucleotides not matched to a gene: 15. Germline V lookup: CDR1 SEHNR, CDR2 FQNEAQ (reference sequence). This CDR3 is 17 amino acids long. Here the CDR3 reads CASSSSGTGVDSGELFF. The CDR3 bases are TGTGCCAGCAGCTCATCCGGTACAGGGGTCGACAGCGGGGAGCTGTTTTTT.

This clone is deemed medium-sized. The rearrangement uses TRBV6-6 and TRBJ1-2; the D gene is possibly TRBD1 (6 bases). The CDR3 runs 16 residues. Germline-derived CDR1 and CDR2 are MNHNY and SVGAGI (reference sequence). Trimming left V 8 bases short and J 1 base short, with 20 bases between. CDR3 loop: CASCPIGGPGNYGYTF. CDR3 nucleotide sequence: TGTGCCAGCTGCCCCATTGGGGGGCCTGGTAACTATGGCTACACCTTC.

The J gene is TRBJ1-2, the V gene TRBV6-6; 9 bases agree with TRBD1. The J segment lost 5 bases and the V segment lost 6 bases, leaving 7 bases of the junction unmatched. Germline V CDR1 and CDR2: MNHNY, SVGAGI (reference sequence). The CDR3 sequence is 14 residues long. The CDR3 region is CASSAQGAGYGYTF. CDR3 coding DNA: TGTGCCAGCAGCGCACAGGGGGCTGGATATGGCTACACCTTC.

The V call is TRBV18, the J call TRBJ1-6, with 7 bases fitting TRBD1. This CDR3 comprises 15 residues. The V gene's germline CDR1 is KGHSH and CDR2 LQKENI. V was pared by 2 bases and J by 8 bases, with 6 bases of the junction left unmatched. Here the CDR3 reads CASSPMHRGDSPLHF. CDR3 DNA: TGTGCCAGCTCACCAATGCACAGGGGAGATTCACCCCTCCACTTT.

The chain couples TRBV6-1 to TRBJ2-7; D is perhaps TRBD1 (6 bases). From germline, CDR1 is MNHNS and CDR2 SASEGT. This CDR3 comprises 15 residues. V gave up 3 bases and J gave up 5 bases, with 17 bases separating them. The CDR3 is CASSEGSTGLDEQYF. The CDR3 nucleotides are TGTGCCAGCAGTGAGGGCTCTACAGGGCTCGACGAGCAGTACTTC.